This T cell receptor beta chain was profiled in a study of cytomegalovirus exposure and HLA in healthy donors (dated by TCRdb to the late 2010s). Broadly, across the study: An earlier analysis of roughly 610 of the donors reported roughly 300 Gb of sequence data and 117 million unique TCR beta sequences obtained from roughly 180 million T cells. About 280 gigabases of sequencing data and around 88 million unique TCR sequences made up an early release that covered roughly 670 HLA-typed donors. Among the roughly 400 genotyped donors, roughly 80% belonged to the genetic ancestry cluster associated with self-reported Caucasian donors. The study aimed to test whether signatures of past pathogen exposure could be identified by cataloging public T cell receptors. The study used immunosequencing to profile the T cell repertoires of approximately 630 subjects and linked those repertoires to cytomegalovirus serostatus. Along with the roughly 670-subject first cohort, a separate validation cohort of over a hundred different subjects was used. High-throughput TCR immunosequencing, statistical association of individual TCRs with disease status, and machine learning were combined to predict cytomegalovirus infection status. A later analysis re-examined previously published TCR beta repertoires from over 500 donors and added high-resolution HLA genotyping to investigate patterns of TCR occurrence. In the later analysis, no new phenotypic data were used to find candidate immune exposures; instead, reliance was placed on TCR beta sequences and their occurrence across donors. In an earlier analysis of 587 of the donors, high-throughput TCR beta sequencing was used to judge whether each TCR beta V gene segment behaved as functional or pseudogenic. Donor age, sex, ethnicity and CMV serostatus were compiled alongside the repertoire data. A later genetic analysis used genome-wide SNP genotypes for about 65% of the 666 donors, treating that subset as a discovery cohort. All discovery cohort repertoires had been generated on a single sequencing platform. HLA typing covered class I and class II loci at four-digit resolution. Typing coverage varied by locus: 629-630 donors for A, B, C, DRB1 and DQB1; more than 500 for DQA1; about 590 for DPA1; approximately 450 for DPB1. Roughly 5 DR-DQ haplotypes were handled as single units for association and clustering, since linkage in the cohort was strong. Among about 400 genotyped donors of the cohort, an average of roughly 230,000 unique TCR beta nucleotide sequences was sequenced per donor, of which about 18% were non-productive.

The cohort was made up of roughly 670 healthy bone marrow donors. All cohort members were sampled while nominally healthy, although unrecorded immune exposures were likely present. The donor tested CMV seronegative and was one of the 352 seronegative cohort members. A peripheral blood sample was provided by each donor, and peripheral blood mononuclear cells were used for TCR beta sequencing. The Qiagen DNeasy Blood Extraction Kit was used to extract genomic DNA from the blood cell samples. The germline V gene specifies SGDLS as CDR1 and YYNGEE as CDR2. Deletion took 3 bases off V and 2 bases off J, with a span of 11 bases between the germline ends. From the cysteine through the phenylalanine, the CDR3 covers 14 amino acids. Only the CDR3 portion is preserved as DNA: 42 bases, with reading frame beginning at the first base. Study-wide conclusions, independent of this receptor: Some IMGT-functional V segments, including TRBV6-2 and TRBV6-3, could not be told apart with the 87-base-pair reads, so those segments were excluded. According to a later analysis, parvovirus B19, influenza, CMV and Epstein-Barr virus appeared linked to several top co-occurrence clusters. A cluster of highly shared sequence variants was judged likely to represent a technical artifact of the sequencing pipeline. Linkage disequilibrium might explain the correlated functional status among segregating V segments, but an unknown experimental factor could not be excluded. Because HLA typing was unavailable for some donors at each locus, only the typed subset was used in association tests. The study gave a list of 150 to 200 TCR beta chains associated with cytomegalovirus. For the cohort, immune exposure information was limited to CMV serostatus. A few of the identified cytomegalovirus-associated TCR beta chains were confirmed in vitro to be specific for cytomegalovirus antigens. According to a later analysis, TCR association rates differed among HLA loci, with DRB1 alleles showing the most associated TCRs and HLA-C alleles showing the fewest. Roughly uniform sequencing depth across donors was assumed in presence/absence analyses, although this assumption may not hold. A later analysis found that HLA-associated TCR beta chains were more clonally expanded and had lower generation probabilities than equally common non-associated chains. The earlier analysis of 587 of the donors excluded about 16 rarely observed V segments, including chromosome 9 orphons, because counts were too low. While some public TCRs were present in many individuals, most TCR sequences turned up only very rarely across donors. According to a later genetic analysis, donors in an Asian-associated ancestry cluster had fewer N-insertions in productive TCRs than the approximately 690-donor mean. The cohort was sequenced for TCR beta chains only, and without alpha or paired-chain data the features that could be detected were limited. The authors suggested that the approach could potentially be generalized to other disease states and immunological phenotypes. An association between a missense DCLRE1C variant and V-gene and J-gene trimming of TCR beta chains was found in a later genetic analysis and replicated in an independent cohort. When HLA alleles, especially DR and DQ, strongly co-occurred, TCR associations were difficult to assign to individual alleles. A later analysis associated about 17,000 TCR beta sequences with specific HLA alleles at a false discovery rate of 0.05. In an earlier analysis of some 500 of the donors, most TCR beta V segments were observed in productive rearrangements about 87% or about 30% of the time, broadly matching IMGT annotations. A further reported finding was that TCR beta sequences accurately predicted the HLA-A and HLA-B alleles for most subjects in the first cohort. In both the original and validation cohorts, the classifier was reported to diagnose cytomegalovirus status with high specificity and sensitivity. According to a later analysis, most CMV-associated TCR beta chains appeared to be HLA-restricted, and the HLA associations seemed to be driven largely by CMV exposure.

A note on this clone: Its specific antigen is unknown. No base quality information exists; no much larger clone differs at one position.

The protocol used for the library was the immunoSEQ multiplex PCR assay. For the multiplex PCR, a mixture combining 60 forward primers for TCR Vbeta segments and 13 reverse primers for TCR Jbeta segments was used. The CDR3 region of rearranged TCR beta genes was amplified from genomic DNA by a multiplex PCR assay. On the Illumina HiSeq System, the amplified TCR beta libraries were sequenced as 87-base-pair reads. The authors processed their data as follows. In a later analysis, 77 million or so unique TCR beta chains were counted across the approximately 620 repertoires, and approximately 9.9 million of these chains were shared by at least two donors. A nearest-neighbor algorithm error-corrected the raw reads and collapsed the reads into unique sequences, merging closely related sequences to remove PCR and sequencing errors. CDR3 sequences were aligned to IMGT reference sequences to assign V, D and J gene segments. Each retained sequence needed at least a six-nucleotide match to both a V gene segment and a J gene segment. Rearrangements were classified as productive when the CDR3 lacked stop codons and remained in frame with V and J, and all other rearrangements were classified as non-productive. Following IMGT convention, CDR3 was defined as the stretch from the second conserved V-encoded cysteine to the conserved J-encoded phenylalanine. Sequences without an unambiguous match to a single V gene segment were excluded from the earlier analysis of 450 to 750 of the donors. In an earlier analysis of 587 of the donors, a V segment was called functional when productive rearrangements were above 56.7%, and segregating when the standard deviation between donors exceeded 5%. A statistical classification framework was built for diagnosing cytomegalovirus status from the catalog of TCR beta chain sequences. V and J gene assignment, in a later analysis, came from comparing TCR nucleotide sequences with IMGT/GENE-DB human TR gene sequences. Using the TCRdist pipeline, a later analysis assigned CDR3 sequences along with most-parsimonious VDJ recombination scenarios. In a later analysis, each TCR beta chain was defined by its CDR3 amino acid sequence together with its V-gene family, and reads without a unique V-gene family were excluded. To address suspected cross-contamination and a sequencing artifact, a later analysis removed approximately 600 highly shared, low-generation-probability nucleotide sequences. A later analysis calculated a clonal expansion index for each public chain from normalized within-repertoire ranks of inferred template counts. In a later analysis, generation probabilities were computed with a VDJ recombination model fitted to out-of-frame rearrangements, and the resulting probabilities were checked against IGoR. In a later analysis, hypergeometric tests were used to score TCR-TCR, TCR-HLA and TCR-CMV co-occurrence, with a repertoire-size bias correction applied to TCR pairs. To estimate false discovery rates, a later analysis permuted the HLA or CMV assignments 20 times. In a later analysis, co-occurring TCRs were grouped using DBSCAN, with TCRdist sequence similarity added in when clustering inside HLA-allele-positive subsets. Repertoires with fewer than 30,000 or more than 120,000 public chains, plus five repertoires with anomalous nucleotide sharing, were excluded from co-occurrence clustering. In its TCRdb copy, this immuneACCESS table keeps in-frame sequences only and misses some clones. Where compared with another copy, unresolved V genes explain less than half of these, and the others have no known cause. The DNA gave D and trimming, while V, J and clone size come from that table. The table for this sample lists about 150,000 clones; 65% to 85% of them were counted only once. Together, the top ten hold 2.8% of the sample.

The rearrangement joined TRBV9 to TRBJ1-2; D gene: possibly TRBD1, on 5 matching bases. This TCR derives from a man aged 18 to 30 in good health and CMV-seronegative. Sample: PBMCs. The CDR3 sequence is CASSAYDRNYGYTF. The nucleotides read TGTGCCAGCAGCGCCTACGACAGAAACTATGGCTACACCTTC.